A selection of T cell receptor beta chains follows, all from one sample in a study of blood T cell repertoires in COVID-19. This table comes from immunoSEQ multiplex PCR, and its TCRdb copy is limited to in-frame clones, with some not included. Counted here are over 55,000 clones, 70% to 90% occurring once; the ten biggest clones make up more than 20%. Specimen: peripheral blood. Receptor source: a man between 50 and 59 years old with acute or convalescent COVID-19. Each CDR3 is given with its conserved first and last residue. The D gene is left open where the match is weak. Clone size is shown for a subset of rows, as once, few, many or a class of expanded clone.

d_call	v_call	j_call	clone_size	cdr3_aa	cdr3_nt
TRBD2	TRBV5-6	TRBJ2-3	NA	CASSLLAGGRDTQYF	TGTGCCAGCAGCTTACTAGCGGGGGGACGAGATACGCAGTATTTT
NA	TRBV11-2	TRBJ2-3	NA	CASSLGEDTQYF	TGTGCCAGCAGCTTAGGAGAAGATACGCAGTATTTT
TRBD2	TRBV11-2	TRBJ2-3	NA	CASSADIAGGPGTQYF	TGTGCCAGCAGCGCAGACATAGCGGGGGGGCCGGGTACGCAGTATTTT
NA	TRBV2	TRBJ2-3	NA	CASSWAPPDTQYF	TGTGCCAGCAGTTGGGCCCCCCCAGATACGCAGTATTTT
NA	TRBV4-1	TRBJ2-1	NA	CASSQNSFNEQFF	TGCGCCAGCAGCCAAAACAGCTTCAATGAGCAGTTCTTC
TRBD1	TRBV5-4	TRBJ2-1	NA	CASSTETGYNEQFF	TGTGCCAGCAGCACTGAGACAGGGTATAATGAGCAGTTCTTC
NA	TRBV19	TRBJ1-6	NA	CASSIAQDYGSPLHF	TGTGCCAGTAGTATAGCACAGGACTACGGATCACCCCTCCACTTT
NA	TRBV25-1	TRBJ2-2	NA	CASSDLAENTGELFF	TGTGCCAGCAGTGATCTTGCGGAAAACACCGGGGAGCTGTTTTTT
NA	TRBV3-1/TRBV3-2	TRBJ2-3	NA	CASSQFGVTTDTQYF	TGTGCCAGCAGCCAATTCGGGGTTACCACAGATACGCAGTATTTT
NA	TRBV13	TRBJ2-1	NA	CASSLKPLAGNEQFF	TGTGCCAGCAGCTTAAAGCCCCTTGCAGGCAATGAGCAGTTCTTC
TRBD2	TRBV18	TRBJ2-1	NA	CASSPLGGEYNEQFF	TGTGCCAGCTCACCACTCGGGGGGGAATACAATGAGCAGTTCTTC
TRBD1	TRBV29-1	TRBJ2-1	few	CSAGGNEQFF	TGCAGCGCAGGGGGCAATGAGCAGTTCTTC
NA	TRBV6-6	TRBJ1-4	NA	CASSLRGEKLFF	TGTGCCAGCAGCCTCCGGGGTGAAAAACTGTTTTTT
TRBD1	TRBV4-1	TRBJ1-6	NA	CASSQVGTGNSPLHF	TGCGCCAGCAGCCAAGTCGGGACAGGAAATTCACCCCTCCACTTT
TRBD2	TRBV11-2	TRBJ2-2	NA	CASSLEGLAIGELFF	TGTGCCAGCAGCTTAGAGGGACTAGCCATCGGGGAGCTGTTTTTT
TRBD1	TRBV7-9	TRBJ1-1	NA	CASSLETGDRLGTEAFF	TGTGCCAGCAGCTTAGAAACAGGGGACAGGCTGGGCACTGAAGCTTTCTTT
TRBD2	TRBV10-2	TRBJ2-2	NA	CASRGLAGGFTGELFF	TGCGCCAGCAGGGGACTAGCGGGGGGATTCACCGGGGAGCTGTTTTTT
NA	TRBV20-1	TRBJ1-2	NA	CSASGGTQVGYTF	TGCAGTGCTAGTGGGGGGACACAAGTTGGCTACACCTTC
TRBD1	TRBV14	TRBJ1-2	NA	CASSPGQEGYGYTF	TGTGCCAGCAGCCCGGGACAGGAGGGCTATGGCTACACCTTC
NA	TRBV5-1	TRBJ1-2	few	CASSPAEGYGYTF	TGCGCCAGCAGCCCCGCAGAGGGCTATGGCTACACCTTC
TRBD1	TRBV6-1	TRBJ1-2	once	CASSETGQEINYGYTF	TGTGCCAGCAGTGAAACCGGACAGGAGATCAACTATGGCTACACCTTC
NA	TRBV10-3	TRBJ1-2	NA	CAISDGLPNYGYTF	TGTGCCATCAGTGACGGGTTGCCGAACTATGGCTACACCTTC
NA	TRBV9	TRBJ2-7	NA	CASSRGATGNEQYF	TGTGCCAGCAGTCGGGGGGCCACTGGTAACGAGCAGTACTTC
TRBD2	TRBV7-9	TRBJ2-7	NA	CASSPHAGGLYEQYF	TGTGCCAGCAGCCCCCACGCGGGGGGGCTCTACGAGCAGTACTTC
NA	TRBV2	TRBJ1-6	NA	CASSRPGYNSPLHF	TGTGCCAGCAGTCGACCGGGATATAATTCACCCCTCCACTTT
NA	TRBV9	TRBJ1-3	NA	CASSVDSSSGNTIYF	TGTGCCAGCAGCGTAGACTCAAGCTCTGGAAACACCATATATTTT
NA	TRBV2	TRBJ1-6	NA	CASIPGGNSPLHF	TGTGCCAGCATCCCCGGCGGGAATTCACCCCTCCACTTT
TRBD1	TRBV4-1	TRBJ1-6	NA	CASSPQGAYNSPLHF	TGCGCCAGCAGCCCTCAGGGGGCTTATAATTCACCCCTCCACTTT
TRBD1	TRBV5-1	TRBJ2-7	once	CASSLGQGIYEQYF	TGCGCCAGCAGCTTGGGACAGGGAATCTACGAGCAGTACTTC
NA	TRBV2	TRBJ1-5	NA	CASREQFTSNQPQHF	TGTGCCAGCAGAGAACAGTTTACTAGCAATCAGCCCCAGCATTTT
TRBD1	TRBV4-1	TRBJ1-5	NA	CASSPGTAFNQPQHF	TGCGCCAGCAGCCCCGGGACAGCCTTCAATCAGCCCCAGCATTTT
NA	TRBV5-6	TRBJ2-4	once	CASRETGAQNIQYF	TGTGCCAGCAGAGAGACAGGCGCCCAAAACATTCAGTACTTC
NA	TRBV5-1	TRBJ1-4	NA	CASRSDLATNEKLFF	TGCGCCAGCAGGAGCGATCTTGCAACTAATGAAAAACTGTTTTTT
NA	TRBV5-4	TRBJ2-5	NA	CASSFRGETQYF	TGTGCCAGCAGCTTTAGGGGGGAGACCCAGTACTTC
TRBD1	TRBV11-2	TRBJ1-4	NA	CASSSPTGMGEKLFF	TGTGCCAGCAGCTCACCGACAGGGATGGGTGAAAAACTGTTTTTT
NA	TRBV7-3	TRBJ2-3	NA	CASSLGHATDTQYF	TGTGCCAGCAGCTTAGGACACGCGACAGATACGCAGTATTTT
NA	TRBV12-3/TRBV12-4	TRBJ2-5	NA	CASSLFGGETQYF	TGTGCCAGCAGTTTATTCGGGGGAGAGACCCAGTACTTC
TRBD1	TRBV5-6	TRBJ1-1	NA	CASSLLGDRGPYTEAFF	TGTGCCAGCAGCTTGCTTGGGGACAGGGGGCCGTACACTGAAGCTTTCTTT
NA	TRBV28	TRBJ1-3	few	CASHSGNTIYF	TGTGCCAGCCATTCTGGAAACACCATATATTTT
TRBD2	TRBV27	TRBJ2-3	NA	CASSFLAGGLGDTQYF	TGTGCCAGCAGTTTCCTAGCGGGGGGGCTGGGAGATACGCAGTATTTT
TRBD1	TRBV24-1	TRBJ2-1	NA	CATSEPRDSPYNEQFF	TGTGCCACCAGTGAACCCCGGGACAGTCCCTACAATGAGCAGTTCTTC
TRBD1	TRBV6-6	TRBJ1-2	once	CASSFTGDYGYTF	TGTGCCAGCAGCTTTACAGGGGACTATGGCTACACCTTC
NA	TRBV29-1	TRBJ2-3	NA	CSVTGGTDTQYF	TGCAGCGTTACCGGGGGTACAGATACGCAGTATTTT
TRBD1	TRBV6-6	TRBJ2-1	NA	CASREDRDPYNEQFF	TGTGCCAGCAGGGAAGACAGGGATCCCTACAATGAGCAGTTCTTC
NA	TRBV3-1/TRBV3-2	TRBJ2-2	NA	CASTLRGAYTGELFF	TGTGCCAGCACCCTCAGGGGGGCTTACACCGGGGAGCTGTTTTTT
NA	TRBV6-6	TRBJ1-5	once	CASTSTGNSNQPQHF	TGTGCCAGCACCTCGACAGGCAATAGCAATCAGCCCCAGCATTTT
NA	TRBV7-6	TRBJ1-3	NA	CASSSTDRISSGNTIYF	TGTGCCAGCAGCTCTACTGACAGAATTTCCTCTGGAAACACCATATATTTT
NA	TRBV5-4	TRBJ1-1	NA	CASMRQLNTEAFF	TGTGCCAGCATGCGGCAGTTAAACACTGAAGCTTTCTTT
TRBD1	TRBV5-6	TRBJ1-1	few	CASRTSGGGTEAFF	TGTGCCAGCAGAACCTCAGGGGGCGGTACTGAAGCTTTCTTT
NA	TRBV19	TRBJ1-4	NA	CASSTSQPRYPNEKLFF	TGTGCCAGTAGTACCTCACAGCCACGATATCCTAATGAAAAACTGTTTTTT
TRBD2	TRBV19	TRBJ2-3	NA	CASSPNIAGAVDTQYF	TGTGCCAGTAGTCCCAACATAGCGGGGGCTGTAGATACGCAGTATTTT
NA	TRBV18	TRBJ2-5	few	CASSPPTANQETQYF	TGTGCCAGCTCACCACCTACAGCCAACCAAGAGACCCAGTACTTC
TRBD1	TRBV5-1	TRBJ2-3	NA	CASSLEGTGGGTDTQYF	TGCGCCAGCAGCTTGGAAGGGACAGGGGGCGGCACAGATACGCAGTATTTT